Each of the 17 T cell receptor beta chains below was sequenced from the same sample in a study of blood T cell repertoires in COVID-19 (dated by TCRdb to between 2020 and 2021). Receptors were amplified or captured by the immunoSEQ multiplex PCR assay. TCRdb obtained this table from immuneACCESS and retained in-frame rearrangements with V and J assigned. These tables miss some clones; where compared with another copy, unresolved V genes account for less than half of the shortfall, and the remainder is unexplained. The sample table holds approximately 77,000 clones, of which approximately 90% were seen once. The top ten clonotypes cover approximately 4.3% of the sample. Material for sequencing was peripheral blood. The receptor set was obtained from a middle-aged man with active COVID-19.

CDR3 bases: TGTGCCAGCAGCCCACGGGGGGCTAGCTACAATGAGCAGTTCTTC. It specifies CASSPRGASYNEQFF. The chain carries TRBV9 and TRBJ2-1; D possibly corresponds to TRBD2 (7 bases). The CDR3 is 15 amino acids. Between the trimmed V and J ends, which lost 4 bases and 3 bases, there was a span of 14 bases. CDR1 is SGDLS, CDR2 YYNGEE, per germline.

The chain couples TRBV3-1 (or the pseudogene TRBV3-2) to TRBJ2-2, with 7 bases that match TRBD2. The ends lost 2 bases at V and 8 bases at J; junction bases unmatched: 17. The CDR3 loop spans 18 amino acids. CDR1 is LGHDT and CDR2 is YNNKEL in the germline V gene (reference sequence). Written as DNA, the CDR3 is TGTGCCAGCAGCCAATGGTCTAGCGGAAACCGCTTAGGAGGGGAGCTGTTTTTT. Its protein is CASSQWSSGNRLGGELFF.

The chain joins TRBV15 to TRBJ2-3; 7 bases agree with TRBD2. CDR3 length equals 16 residues. V gave up 0 bases and J gave up 3 bases; unmatched junction bases: 6. CDR1 and CDR2 (germline): LNHNV, YYDKDF (reference sequence). This CDR3 is CATSREGRVQTDTQYF. CDR3 in DNA: TGTGCCACCAGCAGAGAGGGGAGGGTACAGACAGATACGCAGTATTTT. The whole variable domain, filled in from reference TRBV15 and TRBJ2-3, reads DAMVIQNPRYQVTQFGKPVTLSCSQTLNHNVMYWYQQKSSQAPKLLFHYYDKDFNNEADTPDNFQSRRPNTSFCFLDIRSPGLGDTAMYLCATSREGRVQTDTQYFGPGTRLTVL.

The chain has TRBV4-1 and TRBJ2-3; 11 positions agree with TRBD1. The CDR3 is 12 residues long. Germline lookup yields CDR1 MGHRA and CDR2 YSYEKL. Trimming cost V 3 bases and J 12 bases; bases outside gene matches: 2. The CDR3 DNA reads TGCGCCAGCAGCCAGGGACAGGGGGTTCAGTATTTT. Amino acid sequence: CASSQGQGVQYF.

This sequence joins TRBV11-3 and TRBJ2-1, with D tentatively TRBD1 (5 bases). Germline CDR1 reads SGHNT; CDR2 reads YENEEA. The CDR3 contains 18 residues. Between the trimmed V and J ends, which lost 5 bases and 7 bases, there was a span of 27 bases. The DNA of the CDR3 is TGTGCCAGCAGCCGCTCCGTGGGGCAGGGTATTTTTGGGAATGAGCAGTTCTTC. Encoded protein: CASSRSVGQGIFGNEQFF.

The CDR3 loop is CASSSSGQGGGSNQPQHF. CDR3 bases: TGTGCCAGCAGTTCATCCGGACAGGGAGGGGGTAGCAATCAGCCCCAGCATTTT. V gene TRBV27 combines with J gene TRBJ1-5; 8 bases align to TRBD1. V lost 4 bases to trimming and J lost 0 bases; unmatched junction nucleotides: 11. Germline V gene lookup returns CDR1 MNHEY and CDR2 SMNVEV (reference sequence). The CDR3 runs 18 residues.

V usage is TRBV7-2 and J usage is TRBJ1-2, with 10 bases that match TRBD1. Germline values: CDR1 SGHTA, CDR2 FQGNSA. The V segment lost 5 bases and the J segment 8 bases; nucleotides outside the gene matches: 11. CDR3 length equals 15 residues. The CDR3: CASSPGQGSLKGYTF. Here the CDR3 DNA reads TGTGCCAGCAGCCCGGGACAGGGGTCCCTTAAAGGCTACACCTTC.

CDR3 DNA: TGTGCCAGCAGTCGACAGGGCAGCTCCTACGAGCAGTACTTC. Its translation is CASSRQGSSYEQYF. The rearrangement links TRBV6-5 to TRBJ2-7, with 7 bases that match TRBD1. V shed 5 bases, J shed 0 bases, and the junction held 4 bases outside the gene matches. Per germline, CDR1 MNHEY and CDR2 SVGAGI. This CDR3 has 14 amino acids.

V gene TRBV11-3 combines with J gene TRBJ1-6; possible D gene TRBD1, 6 bases. V was trimmed by 0 bases and J by 9 bases, leaving 15 bases between them. CDR1 and CDR2 (germline): SGHNT, YENEEA. This CDR3 region has 16 residues. The CDR3 nucleotides read TGTGCCAGCAGCTTAGAGTTCCCGGGACATACTTCACCCCTCCACTTT. Its protein is CASSLEFPGHTSPLHF.

The J gene is TRBJ1-2, the V gene TRBV11-3, with D maybe TRBD1 (5 bases). The CDR3 is 13 residues long. Germline assignment: CDR1 SGHNT and CDR2 YENEEA. Trimming removed 3 bases from V and 7 bases from J, with 12 bases in between. The CDR3 loop reads CASSFTGGGGYTF. The CDR3 nucleotides read TGTGCCAGCAGCTTCACTGGGGGGGGTGGCTACACCTTC.

V gene TRBV4-3 combines with J gene TRBJ2-3; unclear D gene. This CDR3 has 14 amino acids. Trimming took 2 bases from V and 0 from J, leaving 6 bases between them. Germline V gene sequence: CDR1 LGHNA, CDR2 YSLEER. In DNA, the CDR3 is TGCGCCAGCAGCCAACTCTCTAGCACAGATACGCAGTATTTT. Its translation: CASSQLSSTDTQYF.

In DNA, the CDR3 is TGTGCCAGCTCACCACGTCAGGGCAGTGCTGAAGCTTTCTTT. Amino acid sequence: CASSPRQGSAEAFF. This chain joins TRBV18 and TRBJ1-1, with D possibly matching TRBD1 (5 bases). The CDR3 contains 14 residues. Between the trimmed V and J ends, which lost 1 base and 6 bases, there was a span of 12 bases. The V gene's germline CDR1 is KGHSH and CDR2 LQKENI.

The chain has TRBV5-4 and TRBJ1-6, with 12 bases matching TRBD1. In germline, CDR1 is SGHNT, CDR2 YYREEE (reference sequence). This CDR3 region has 16 residues. V lost 4 bases and J lost 13; bases outside the gene matches: 12. CDR3 DNA: TGTGCCAGCAGCATCGGGACAGGGGGCTCCCCAGCCCCCCTCCACTTT. Translated, it gives CASSIGTGGSPAPLHF. The whole variable domain, filled in from reference TRBV5-4 and TRBJ1-6, reads ETGVTQSPTHLIKTRGQQVTLRCSSQSGHNTVSWYQQALGQGPQFIFQYYREEENGRGNFPPRFSGLQFPNYSSELNVNALELDDSALYLCASSIGTGGSPAPLHFGNGTRLTVT.

V usage is TRBV6-1 and J usage is TRBJ2-2; TRBD2 aligns across 7 bases. This CDR3 comprises 16 residues. The ends lost 4 bases at V and 5 bases at J; junction bases unmatched: 10. Germline-derived CDR1 and CDR2 are MNHNS and SASEGT. The CDR3 nucleotides read TGTGCCAGCAGTGTAATTGCGGGAGTAGGGACCGGGGAGCTGTTTTTT. Residues: CASSVIAGVGTGELFF.

The chain joins TRBV3-1 (or the pseudogene TRBV3-2) to TRBJ2-2; 7 bases line up with TRBD2. This CDR3 region has 16 residues. Trimming cost V 5 bases and J 5 bases; bases outside gene matches: 11. Germline CDR1 is LGHDT and CDR2 is YNNKEL (reference sequence). CDR3 DNA sequence: TGTGCCAGCAGCACAGGACGGGGGGTACGGACCGGGGAGCTGTTTTTT. As protein: CASSTGRGVRTGELFF.

The chain uses TRBV5-6 and TRBJ2-5; 15 bases are a match to TRBD2. Germline trimming cut 2 bases from V and 5 bases from J; bases unmatched to any gene: 7. Germline-derived CDR1 and CDR2 are SGHDT and YYEEEE. The CDR3 consists of 17 residues. In DNA form, the CDR3 reads TGTGCCAGCAGCTTTCCCGGGACTAGCGGGGGGACTGAGACCCAGTACTTC. Translated: CASSFPGTSGGTETQYF.

The chain carries TRBV11-2 and TRBJ2-3; no reliable D call. Trimming removed 1 base at V and 5 bases at J, with 7 bases between. CDR3 length equals 13 residues. CDR1 is SGHAT, CDR2 FQNNGV, per germline. The CDR3: CASSLGVGDTQYF. CDR3 nucleotides: TGTGCCAGCAGCTTAGGAGTTGGAGATACGCAGTATTTT.